This T cell receptor (beta chain) appears in the sequencing data of a study of blood T cell repertoires in COVID-19. Background on the study: The samples span acute and convalescent COVID-19 from the United States, Italy and Spain.

From germline, CDR1 is GTSNPN and CDR2 SVGIG (reference sequence). Deletions cut 6 bases from V and 6 bases from J, with 8 bases between. The CDR3 contains 10 residues. Original methodology: Counts of nucleated cells, estimated from reference gene primer amplification, were obtained. Assay used: immunoSEQ multiplex PCR; TCRdb lists only in-frame clones, some missing. That table gives V, J and clone size, and the DNA gave D and trimming. The sample has 230,000 or so clones; 75% to 85% are singletons. Patients in Seattle were enrolled during active infection, then followed longitudinally. This receptor was obtained from a woman older than 75 with COVID-19, enrolled during active disease. Source material: peripheral blood. J is TRBJ1-1 and V is TRBV30; no definite D call. The CDR3 DNA reads TGTGCCTGTCAGTACGCTGAAGCTTTCTTT. Translation: CACQYAEAFF.